A selection of T cell receptor beta chains follows, all from one sample in a study of shared clonotypes between healthy human individuals. TCRdb's copy holds only in-frame clones and misses some; the assay was immunoSEQ multiplex PCR. The profile covers about 2.4 million clones, with 90% to 95% appearing a single time and 0.13% to 0.15% taken by the ten largest. Sequenced: naive CD4+ T cells sorted from blood. These receptors were collected from a man aged 18 to 35 in good health. CDR3s include the opening cysteine and the closing phenylalanine or tryptophan. The D gene is left open where the match is weak. A clone size is listed for some rows: how often the clone was seen (once, few, many), or a class if it is expanded.

14	.	.	TRBJ1-4	TRBV5-5	CASSAMGTNEKLFF	TGTGCCAGCAGCGCCATGGGGACTAATGAAAAACTGTTTTTT
16	.	TRBD1	TRBJ1-2	TRBV5-5	CASSPRVAGGPYGYTF	TGTGCCAGCAGCCCTCGGGTGGCAGGGGGGCCCTATGGCTACACCTTC
14	.	TRBD1	TRBJ2-2	TRBV5-6	CASSYTGVGGELFF	TGTGCCAGCAGCTACACAGGGGTGGGCGGGGAGCTGTTTTTT
14	.	.	TRBJ1-6	TRBV2	CASRGGTINSPLHF	TGTGCCAGCAGGGGGGGGACCATAAATTCACCCCTCCACTTT
15	.	.	TRBJ1-3	TRBV10-1	CASSPGARTGNTIYF	TGCGCCAGCAGTCCAGGCGCAAGGACCGGAAACACCATATATTTT
14	.	TRBD1	TRBJ1-4	TRBV6-5	CASRGQGSNEKLFF	TGTGCCAGCAGAGGACAGGGGAGTAATGAAAAACTGTTTTTT
16	few	.	TRBJ1-5	TRBV4-1	CASSPSKGAGNQPQHF	TGCGCCAGCAGCCCATCCAAGGGAGCAGGCAATCAGCCCCAGCATTTT
15	.	.	TRBJ1-4	TRBV5-1	CASSWGRTTNEKLFF	TGCGCCAGCAGCTGGGGACGGACAACTAATGAAAAACTGTTTTTT
17	.	TRBD1	TRBJ1-1	TRBV28	CASSLSPKTGAHTEAFF	TGTGCCAGCAGTTTATCCCCTAAGACAGGGGCGCACACTGAAGCTTTCTTT
15	once	.	TRBJ2-1	TRBV7-2	CASSLSGAPYNEQFF	TGTGCCAGCAGCTTAAGTGGGGCCCCTTACAATGAGCAGTTCTTC
15	.	TRBD2	TRBJ2-7	TRBV7-8	CASSRLAGDSYEQYF	TGTGCCAGCAGCCGACTAGCGGGGGACTCCTACGAGCAGTACTTC
15	.	.	TRBJ2-3	TRBV7-3	CASSLTERGGRPQYF	TGTGCCAGCAGCTTAACGGAAAGGGGGGGAAGGCCGCAGTATTTT
16	.	TRBD2	TRBJ2-3	TRBV5-1	CASSLIGLGFSDTQYF	TGCGCCAGCAGCTTGATCGGACTAGGTTTTTCAGATACGCAGTATTTT
14	.	.	TRBJ2-7	TRBV9	CASSPRGDSYEQYF	TGTGCCAGCAGCCCTAGGGGGGACTCCTACGAGCAGTACTTC
14	.	TRBD1	TRBJ2-5	TRBV29-1	CSAGDRAGRETQYF	TGCAGCGCCGGAGACAGGGCAGGAAGAGAGACCCAGTACTTC
15	.	.	TRBJ2-2	TRBV29-1	CSALETATNTGELFF	TGCAGCGCCCTGGAAACAGCCACGAACACCGGGGAGCTGTTTTTT
15	.	.	TRBJ2-7	TRBV19	CASSLYQGSPYEQYF	TGTGCCAGTAGTCTCTATCAAGGGTCGCCCTACGAGCAGTACTTC
14	.	.	TRBJ2-3	TRBV19	CASSTRGPTDTQYF	TGTGCCAGTAGTACTAGGGGACCCACAGATACGCAGTATTTT
19	.	TRBD2	TRBJ2-1	TRBV11-3	CASSPVPGLASSSYNEQFF	TGTGCCAGCAGCCCAGTGCCGGGACTAGCGTCGAGCTCCTACAATGAGCAGTTCTTC
15	.	.	TRBJ1-5	TRBV7-2	CASSLAGYSNQPQHF	TGTGCCAGCAGCTTAGCAGGGTATAGCAATCAGCCCCAGCATTTT
13	.	.	TRBJ2-5	TRBV5-4	CAQGAGGQETQYF	TGTGCTCAGGGTGCTGGGGGCCAAGAGACCCAGTACTTC
16	.	.	TRBJ2-3	TRBV7-9	CASSLLEFTSTDTQYF	TGTGCCAGCAGCTTATTGGAGTTTACTAGCACAGATACGCAGTATTTT
16	.	.	TRBJ2-1	TRBV6-1	CASSEWGTPAYNEQFF	TGTGCCAGCAGTGAATGGGGGACCCCGGCCTACAATGAGCAGTTCTTC
12	.	.	TRBJ2-1	TRBV7-2	CASSPQWNEQFF	TGTGCCAGCAGCCCACAGTGGAATGAGCAGTTCTTC
16	.	.	TRBJ1-2	TRBV5-4	CASSSGPDRPLGGYTF	TGTGCCAGCAGCTCTGGGCCGGACAGACCCCTTGGTGGCTACACCTTC
16	.	TRBD2	TRBJ2-7	TRBV6-5	CASSYLGTSGTVEQYF	TGTGCCAGCAGTTACTTGGGGACTAGCGGGACGGTCGAGCAGTACTTC
13	.	.	TRBJ2-3	TRBV2	CASSGEAADTQYF	TGTGCCAGCAGTGGGGAAGCCGCCGATACGCAGTATTTT
14	.	.	TRBJ1-5	TRBV10-3	CAISESLGLQPQHF	TGTGCCATCAGTGAGTCTTTGGGACTTCAGCCCCAGCATTTT
13	.	.	TRBJ1-2	TRBV7-3	CASSFSGLEGYTF	TGTGCCAGCAGCTTTAGTGGTCTGGAGGGCTACACCTTC
13	.	.	TRBJ1-1	TRBV30	CAWSGRVPPEAFF	TGTGCCTGGAGTGGACGAGTTCCGCCGGAAGCTTTCTTT
19	once	.	TRBJ2-6	TRBV10-3	CAISEGPVGAQAGANVLTF	TGTGCCATCAGTGAGGGTCCGGTGGGGGCGCAAGCTGGGGCCAACGTCCTGACTTTC
16	.	TRBD2	TRBJ2-2	TRBV6-4	CASSDSGGRNTGELFF	TGTGCCAGCAGTGACAGCGGGGGCCGGAACACCGGGGAGCTGTTTTTT
14	.	TRBD2	TRBJ2-7	TRBV6-5	CASSPGLAGGPQYF	TGTGCCAGCAGCCCTGGACTAGCGGGGGGGCCGCAGTACTTC
15	.	TRBD2	TRBJ2-3	TRBV19	CASSETSGSTDTQYF	TGTGCCAGTAGCGAAACTAGCGGAAGCACAGATACGCAGTATTTT
15	.	TRBD2	TRBJ2-2	TRBV6-5	CASSSRLAGTGELFF	TGTGCCAGCAGTTCCCGCCTAGCGGGCACCGGGGAGCTGTTTTTT
15	.	.	TRBJ2-2	TRBV2	CASSIGTPIGGELFF	TGTGCCAGCAGTATCGGGACTCCTATCGGCGGGGAGCTGTTTTTT
13	.	.	TRBJ2-3	TRBV9	CASSVEGPAPQYF	TGTGCCAGCAGCGTAGAGGGACCCGCCCCCCAGTATTTT
15	.	.	TRBJ1-1	TRBV5-1	CASSYLAGGNTEAFF	TGCGCCAGCAGCTACCTCGCGGGGGGAAACACTGAAGCTTTCTTT
17	.	TRBD1	TRBJ2-4	TRBV25-1	CASSERGQGLAKNIQYF	TGTGCCAGCAGTGAACGGGGACAGGGGCTAGCCAAAAACATTCAGTACTTC
15	once	TRBD2	TRBJ2-5	TRBV11-2	CASSLLLAGGETQYF	TGTGCCAGCAGCTTGCTACTAGCGGGGGGGGAGACCCAGTACTTC
13	.	.	TRBJ2-3	TRBV5-1	CASSSDDWNTQYF	TGCGCCAGCAGCTCGGACGATTGGAATACGCAGTATTTT
15	.	TRBD1	TRBJ2-7	TRBV11-3	CASSKSGTGWYEQYF	TGTGCCAGCAGTAAATCCGGGACAGGCTGGTACGAGCAGTACTTC
15	.	.	TRBJ2-2	TRBV4-1	CASSQESGGSGELFF	TGCGCCAGCAGCCAAGAATCTGGGGGGTCCGGGGAGCTGTTTTTT
13	once	.	TRBJ2-5	TRBV7-9	CASSVRLQETQYF	TGTGCCAGCAGTGTCAGGTTACAAGAGACCCAGTACTTC
14	.	.	TRBJ1-1	TRBV27	CASSLGRVGTEAFF	TGTGCCAGCAGTTTAGGCAGGGTCGGCACTGAAGCTTTCTTT
13	.	TRBD1	TRBJ2-4	TRBV30	CACSQGAKNIQYF	TGTGCCTGTTCACAGGGGGCCAAAAACATTCAGTACTTC
15	.	.	TRBJ2-1	TRBV11-2	CASSRDFSSYNEQFF	TGTGCCAGCAGCCGGGACTTCAGCTCCTACAATGAGCAGTTCTTC
11	.	.	TRBJ2-5	TRBV20-1	CSALQGETQYF	TGCAGTGCTTTACAGGGTGAGACCCAGTACTTC